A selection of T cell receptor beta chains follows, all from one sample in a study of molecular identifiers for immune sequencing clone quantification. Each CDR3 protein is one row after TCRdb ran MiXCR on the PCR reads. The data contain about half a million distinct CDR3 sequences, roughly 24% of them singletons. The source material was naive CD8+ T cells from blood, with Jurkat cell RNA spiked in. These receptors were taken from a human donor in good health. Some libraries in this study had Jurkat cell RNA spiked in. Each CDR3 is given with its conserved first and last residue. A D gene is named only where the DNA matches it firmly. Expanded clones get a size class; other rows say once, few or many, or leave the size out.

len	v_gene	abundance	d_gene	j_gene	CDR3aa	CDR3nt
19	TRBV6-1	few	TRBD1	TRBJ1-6	CASSEQGANFPWSNSPLHF	TGTGCCAGCAGCGAACAGGGGGCGAATTTCCCCTGGTCGAATTCACCCCTCCACTTT
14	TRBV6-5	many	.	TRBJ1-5	CASSPLGGHQPQHF	TGTGCCAGCAGTCCCCTTGGGGGGCATCAGCCCCAGCATTTT
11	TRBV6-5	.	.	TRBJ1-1	CASSGWSEAFF	TGTGCCAGCAGCGGCTGGTCTGAAGCTTTCTTT
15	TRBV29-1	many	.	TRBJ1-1	CSVAEGPDLGTEAFF	TGCAGCGTTGCAGAGGGTCCGGACCTGGGCACTGAAGCTTTCTTT
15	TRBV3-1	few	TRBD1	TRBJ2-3	CASSQDPGQGDTQYF	TGTGCCAGCAGCCAAGATCCCGGACAGGGGGATACGCAGTATTTT
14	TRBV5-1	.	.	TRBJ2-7	CASSLYGQTYEQYF	TGCGCCAGCAGCTTATACGGACAGACCTACGAGCAGTACTTC
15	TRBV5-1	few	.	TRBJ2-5	CASSPHEGYQETQYF	TGCGCCAGCAGCCCTCATGAGGGTTACCAAGAGACCCAGTACTTC
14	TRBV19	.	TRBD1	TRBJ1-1	CASSITGGNTEAFF	TGTGCCAGTAGTATTACAGGGGGAAACACTGAAGCTTTCTTT
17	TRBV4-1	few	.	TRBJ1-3	CASSPIHVTGQGNTIYF	TGCGCCAGCAGCCCCATCCACGTTACAGGGCAGGGAAACACCATATATTTT
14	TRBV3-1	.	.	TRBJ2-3	CASSQDLRLDTQYF	TGTGCCAGCAGCCAAGATCTCCGGTTGGATACGCAGTATTTT
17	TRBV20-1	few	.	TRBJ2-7	CSARGLSSGGESYEQYF	TGCAGTGCTAGAGGCCTTTCGTCGGGGGGCGAGTCGTACGAGCAGTACTTC
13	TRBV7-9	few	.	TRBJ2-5	CASSNPWGETQYF	TGTGCCAGCAGCAATCCTTGGGGAGAGACCCAGTACTTC
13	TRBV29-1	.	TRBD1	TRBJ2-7	CSALDRGSHEQYF	TGCAGCGCCCTGGACAGGGGATCGCACGAGCAGTACTTC
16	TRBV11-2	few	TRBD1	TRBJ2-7	CASSPLRTGGTGEQYF	TGTGCCAGCAGCCCACTCAGGACAGGGGGCACCGGCGAGCAGTACTTC
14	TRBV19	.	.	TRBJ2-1	CASSIGTAYNEQFF	TGTGCCAGTAGTATAGGTACAGCCTACAATGAGCAGTTCTTC
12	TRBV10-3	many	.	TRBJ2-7	CAIRGPSYEQYF	TGTGCCATCAGGGGGCCGTCCTACGAGCAGTACTTC
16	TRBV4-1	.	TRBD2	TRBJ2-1	CASSQEPAGGENEQFF	TGCGCCAGCAGCCAAGAGCCGGCGGGAGGGGAAAATGAGCAGTTCTTC
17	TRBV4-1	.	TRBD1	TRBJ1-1	CASSNSVQGALNTEAFF	TGCGCCAGCAGCAACTCGGTACAGGGGGCGCTTAACACTGAAGCTTTCTTT
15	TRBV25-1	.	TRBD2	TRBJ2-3	CASTVSGGAADTQYF	TGTGCCAGCACCGTCAGCGGGGGGGCGGCAGATACGCAGTATTTT
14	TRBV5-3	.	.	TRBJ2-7	CASRSDSASYEQYF	TGTGCCAGCCGCTCAGACAGCGCCTCCTACGAGCAGTACTTC
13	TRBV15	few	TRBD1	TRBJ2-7	CATSSGTGYEQYF	TGTGCCACCAGCAGCGGGACAGGCTACGAGCAGTACTTC
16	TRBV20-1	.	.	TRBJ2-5	CSARKTEGGRDETQYF	TGCAGTGCTAGGAAAACGGAGGGAGGTCGGGATGAGACCCAGTACTTC
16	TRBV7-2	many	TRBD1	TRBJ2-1	CASSSETGIAYNEQFF	TGTGCCAGCAGCTCAGAGACAGGGATAGCCTACAATGAGCAGTTCTTC
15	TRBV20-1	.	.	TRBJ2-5	CSATPGGVDQETQYF	TGCAGTGCTACCCCCGGGGGCGTCGACCAAGAGACCCAGTACTTC
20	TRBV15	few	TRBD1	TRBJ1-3	CATSRSPGTGGRSSGNTIYF	TGTGCCACCAGCAGATCACCCGGGACAGGGGGCAGAAGTTCTGGAAACACCATATATTTT
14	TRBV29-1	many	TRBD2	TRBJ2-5	CSLLVPSGQETQYF	TGCAGCTTGTTGGTTCCTAGCGGACAAGAGACCCAGTACTTC
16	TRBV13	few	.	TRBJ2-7	CASSPQYREGPLEQYF	TGTGCCAGCAGCCCCCAGTACAGGGAGGGCCCTCTGGAGCAGTACTTC
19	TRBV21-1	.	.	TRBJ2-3	CASSKGNVEDRGDTDTQYF	TGTGCCAGCAGCAAAGGGAACGTCGAGGACAGGGGGGACACAGATACGCAGTATTTT
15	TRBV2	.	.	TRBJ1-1	CATRINREANTEAFF	TGTGCCACCAGAATTAATAGGGAGGCGAACACTGAAGCTTTCTTT
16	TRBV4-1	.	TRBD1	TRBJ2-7	CASSQDSTGRGYEQYF	TGCGCCAGCAGCCAAGACTCGACAGGGCGAGGGTACGAGCAGTACTTC
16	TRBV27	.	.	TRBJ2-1	CASSTLKGLLYNEQFF	TGTGCCAGCAGTACCCTAAAAGGCCTCCTATACAATGAGCAGTTCTTC
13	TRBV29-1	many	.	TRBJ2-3	CSVEGGGADTQYF	TGCAGCGTTGAAGGGGGGGGCGCAGATACGCAGTATTTT
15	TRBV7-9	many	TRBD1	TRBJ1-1	CASSGDRDQITEAFF	TGTGCCAGCAGCGGGGACAGGGATCAAATCACTGAAGCTTTCTTT
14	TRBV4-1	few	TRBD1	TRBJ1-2	CASSETGENYGYTF	TGCGCCAGCAGCGAGACAGGGGAGAACTATGGCTACACCTTC
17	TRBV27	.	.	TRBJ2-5	CASSPLLRARTQETQYF	TGTGCCAGCAGTCCCTTACTTCGGGCGCGGACCCAAGAGACCCAGTACTTC
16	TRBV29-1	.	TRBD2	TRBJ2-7	CSVEFPSAGVQYEQYF	TGCAGCGTTGAATTCCCTTCGGCGGGAGTCCAATACGAGCAGTACTTC
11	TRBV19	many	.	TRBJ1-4	CASSIDEKLFF	TGTGCCAGTAGTATCGATGAAAAACTGTTTTTT
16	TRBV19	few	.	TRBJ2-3	CASSITSGPSTDTQYF	TGTGCCAGTAGTATTACAAGCGGGCCTAGCACAGATACGCAGTATTTT
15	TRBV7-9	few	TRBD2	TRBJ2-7	CASSPTSGDTYEQYF	TGTGCCAGCAGCCCAACTAGCGGTGATACCTACGAGCAGTACTTC
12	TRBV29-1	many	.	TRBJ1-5	CSVEEGKGSQHF	TGCAGCGTTGAAGAGGGAAAGGGGTCCCAGCATTTT
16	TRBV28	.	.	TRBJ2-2	CASSLLGSQNTGELFF	TGTGCCAGCAGTTTATTGGGCTCTCAGAACACCGGGGAGCTGTTTTTT
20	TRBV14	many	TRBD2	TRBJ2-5	CASSQEPKTLMTSGEETQYF	TGTGCCAGCAGCCAAGAACCGAAAACCCTCATGACTAGCGGCGAAGAGACCCAGTACTTC
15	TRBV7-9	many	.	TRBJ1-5	CASSLVGGGNQPQHF	TGTGCCAGCAGCTTAGTCGGGGGTGGCAATCAGCCCCAGCATTTT
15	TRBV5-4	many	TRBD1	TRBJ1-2	CASSVDRAINYGYTF	TGTGCCAGCAGCGTGGACAGGGCTATTAACTATGGCTACACCTTC
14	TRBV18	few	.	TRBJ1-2	CASRPGTLDYGYTF	TGTGCCAGTAGACCGGGGACCCTAGACTATGGCTACACCTTC
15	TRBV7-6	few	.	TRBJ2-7	CASSPLGLQANEQYF	TGTGCCAGCAGCCCATTGGGACTCCAAGCCAACGAGCAGTACTTC
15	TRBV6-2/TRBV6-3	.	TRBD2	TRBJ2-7	CASSRTSGRSYEQYF	TGTGCCAGCAGCCGGACTAGCGGGAGGTCCTACGAGCAGTACTTC
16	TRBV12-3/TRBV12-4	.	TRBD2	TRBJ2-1	CASSLVLAGGLNGQFF	TGTGCCAGCAGTTTAGTCTTAGCGGGGGGTCTGAATGGGCAGTTCTTC
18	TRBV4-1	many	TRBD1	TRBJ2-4	CASSPVPGTGGSKNIQYF	TGCGCCAGCAGCCCCGTTCCAGGGACAGGGGGTTCCAAAAACATTCAGTACTTC
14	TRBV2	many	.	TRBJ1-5	CASSAGISNQPQHF	TGTGCCAGCAGTGCCGGGATAAGCAATCAGCCCCAGCATTTT
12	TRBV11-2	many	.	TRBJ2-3	CASSSTLDTQYF	TGTGCCAGCAGCTCTACCTTGGATACGCAGTATTTT
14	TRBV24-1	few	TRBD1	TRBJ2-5	CATTRQGSPETQYF	TGTGCCACGACCAGACAGGGATCGCCGGAGACCCAGTACTTC
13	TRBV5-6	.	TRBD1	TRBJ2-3	CASSRDRADTQYF	TGTGCCAGCAGCCGGGACAGGGCTGATACGCAGTATTTT
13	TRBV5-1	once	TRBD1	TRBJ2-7	CASSPGQGSEQSF	TGCGCCAGCAGCCCGGGACAGGGGTCCGAGCAGTCCTTC
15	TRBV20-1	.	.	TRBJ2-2	CSARDKKVNTGELFF	TGCAGTGCTAGAGATAAAAAGGTCAACACCGGGGAGCTGTTTTTT
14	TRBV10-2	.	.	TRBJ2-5	CASSEGQSIETQYF	TGCGCCAGCAGTGAGGGACAATCAATAGAGACCCAGTACTTC
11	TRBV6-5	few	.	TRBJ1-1	CASSDDRGAFF	TGTGCCAGCAGTGATGACCGAGGGGCTTTCTTT